The 13 T cell receptor beta chains below all came from one sample that was sequenced in a study of blood T cell repertoires in COVID-19. This table comes from immunoSEQ multiplex PCR, and its TCRdb copy is limited to in-frame clones, with some not included. Of about 140,000 clones listed, 60% to 80% are singletons. The sequencing sample was made of peripheral blood. All receptors derive from a woman aged 45-65 years with active or convalescent COVID-19.

The gene calls are TRBV5-1 and TRBJ2-7; D is possibly TRBD2 (5 bases). V shed 3 bases and J shed 6 bases, with 7 bases lying between them. The CDR3 length is 11 residues. Germline-derived CDR1 and CDR2 are SGHRS and YFSETQ. DNA of the CDR3: TGCGCCAGCAGCTCCGAGGGCGAGCAGTACTTC. It specifies CASSSEGEQYF. The full variable domain, rest sourced from reference TRBV5-1 and TRBJ2-7, is KAGVTQTPRYLIKTRGQQVTLSCSPISGHRSVSWYQQTPGQGLQFLFEYFSETQRNKGNFPGRFSGRQFSNSRSEMNVSTLELGDSALYLCASSSEGEQYFGPGTRLTVT.

CDR3 protein: CAWSRTGRAQPQHF. The CDR3 nucleotides are TGTGCCTGGAGTCGGACAGGGAGAGCTCAGCCCCAGCATTTT. The rearrangement joins TRBV30 to TRBJ1-5, with 8 nucleotides matching TRBD1. CDR1 is GTSNPN, CDR2 SVGIG, per germline (reference sequence). V was pared by 2 bases and J by 6 bases, with 6 bases of the junction left unmatched. This CDR3 comprises 14 residues. The whole variable domain, remainder taken from reference TRBV30 and TRBJ1-5, is SQTIHQWPATLVQPVGSPLSLECTVEGTSNPNLYWYRQAAGRGLQLLFYSVGIGQISSEVPQNLSASRPQDRQFILSSKKLLLSDSGFYLCAWSRTGRAQPQHFGDGTRLSIL.

This chain joins TRBV6-5 and TRBJ2-3; D possibly corresponds to TRBD1 (5 bases). V shed 9 bases and J shed 0 bases, with 10 bases lying between them. CDR1 MNHEY and CDR2 SVGAGI come from the germline V gene. CDR3 size: 13 residues. CDR3 DNA: TGTGCCAGTTCAGGGTGGAGCACAGATACGCAGTATTTT. It translates to CASSGWSTDTQYF.

The chain employs TRBV29-1 and TRBJ2-3; TRBD2 agrees at 8 bases. This CDR3 is built from 15 residues. CDR1 and CDR2 (germline): SQVTM, ANQGSEA. V shed 8 bases and J 2 bases; nucleotides not matched to a gene: 12. CDR3 DNA: TGCAGCACAGGTGGGGTAGCGGGATCCACAGATACGCAGTATTTT. This gives the protein CSTGGVAGSTDTQYF.

The chain joins TRBV9 to TRBJ2-1, with 9 bases that match TRBD2. Germline V gene data show CDR1 as SGDLS and CDR2 as YYNGEE. The CDR3 runs 11 residues. The ends lost 7 bases at V and 9 bases at J; junction bases unmatched: 2. CDR3 DNA: TGTGCCAGCCGTAGCGGGGGTGAGCAGTTCTTC. Translating it yields CASRSGGEQFF.

This chain connects TRBV5-1 to TRBJ2-3; the D gene is possibly TRBD2 (7 bases). CDR3 size: 16 residues. Per the germline V gene, CDR1 is SGHRS and CDR2 is YFSETQ. V gave up 4 bases and J gave up 2 bases, with 17 bases separating them. The CDR3 nucleotides read TGCGCCAGCAGCGTAACCGGGGGGCCAAACACAGATACGCAGTATTTT. Translating it yields CASSVTGGPNTDTQYF.

The J gene is TRBJ2-7, the V gene TRBV4-3; D uncertain. V gave up 1 base and J gave up 3 bases, with 13 bases separating them. The CDR3 runs to 15 residues. Germline lookup yields CDR1 LGHNA and CDR2 YSLEER. In nucleotides, the CDR3 is TGCGCCAGCAGCCAAGCTTGGGCAGAAGGCTACGAGCAGTACTTC. Translation: CASSQAWAEGYEQYF.

The rearrangement joins TRBV6-5 to TRBJ1-4; D possibly corresponds to TRBD1 (5 bases). The CDR3 consists of 15 residues. The germline V gene encodes CDR1 MNHEY and CDR2 SVGAGI. Between the trimmed V and J ends, which lost 6 bases and 4 bases, there was a span of 15 bases. CDR3 bases: TGTGCCAGCAGGCACTGGTCTGACAGTAATGAAAAACTGTTTTTT. Amino acid sequence: CASRHWSDSNEKLFF.

V gene TRBV12-3 or TRBV12-4 combines with J gene TRBJ1-5; no reliable D call. This CDR3 is built from 13 residues. V lost 6 bases and J lost 5, with 11 bases in between. The CDR3 reads CASSGVSDQPQHF. Here the CDR3 DNA reads TGTGCCAGCAGCGGGGTGTCGGATCAGCCCCAGCATTTT.

The chain links TRBV12-2 to TRBJ2-2; TRBD2, as called in the table, went unchecked against the DNA. TRBV12-2 is shown as a pseudogene. The CDR3 loop spans 19 amino acids. CDR3 loop: CASRLSYSSDSPNTGELFF. The DNA of the CDR3 is TGTGCAAGTCGCTTATCGTATTCTAGCGACTCACCGAACACCGGGGAGCTGTTTTTT.

The V and J genes are TRBV5-6 and TRBJ2-3, with TRBD2 identical over 7 bases. CDR1 and CDR2 from the germline V gene are SGHDT and YYEEEE. The CDR3 sequence is 18 residues long. V dropped 1 base and J dropped 3; count of bases not matched to a gene: 14. CDR3 bases: TGTGCCAGCAGCTTGTGGGGCACAAGCGGGATGAAGACAGATACGCAGTATTTT. The encoded protein is CASSLWGTSGMKTDTQYF. Drawing the rest from reference TRBV5-6 and TRBJ2-3, the complete variable domain is DAGVTQSPTHLIKTRGQQVTLRCSPKSGHDTVSWYQQALGQGPQFIFQYYEEEERQRGNFPDRFSGHQFPNYSSELNVNALLLGDSALYLCASSLWGTSGMKTDTQYFGPGTRLTVL.

The chain is built from TRBV19 and TRBJ2-2; D possibly corresponds to TRBD2 (6 bases). CDR3 length: 15 residues. V was cut by 6 bases and J by 5 bases, with 16 bases left in between. Germline CDR1 and CDR2: LNHDA and SQIVND (reference sequence). The CDR3: CASSLEPGVTGELFF. The DNA of the CDR3 is TGTGCCAGTAGCCTTGAACCGGGAGTTACCGGGGAGCTGTTTTTT.

This clone was seen a single time. The V and J genes are TRBV5-1 and TRBJ1-1; perhaps TRBD1 as D (6 bases). CDR1 is SGHRS, CDR2 YFSETQ, per germline. The CDR3 sequence is 14 residues long. Trimming took off 4 bases at V and 1 base at J, with 11 bases between the two ends. DNA for the CDR3: TGCGCCAGCAGCCCCTGGACAGAGAACACTGAAGCTTTCTTT. It translates to CASSPWTENTEAFF.